This record covers a single T cell receptor (beta chain). Germline CDR1 is LGHNT and CDR2 is FRNRAP. The V segment lost 0 bases and the J segment 0 bases; nucleotides outside the gene matches: 7. The CDR3 consists of 17 residues. Original processing methods: Amplification of reference gene primers was used by the study to estimate nucleated cell counts. Repertoires were generated with immunoSEQ multiplex PCR, while TCRdb's copy carries only in-frame clones and drops some. D and trimming were read from the DNA, whereas the V and J calls and clone size are those reported in that table. There are about 260,000 clones in the sample; over 80% occur only once, and 9.5% to 13% lies in the top ten. This sample is drawn from a study of blood T cell repertoires in COVID-19. Study background: The United States, Italy and Spain supplied acute and convalescent COVID-19 samples. In each case, the material was cDNA or gDNA derived from T cells, B-cell-depleted T cells, or PBMCs.

Seattle cases were enrolled at active infection and followed longitudinally. The specimen was peripheral blood. The chain combines TRBV12-5 with TRBJ2-5, with 7 bases fitting TRBD2. This receptor was identified in a woman aged 65 to 85 with COVID-19, enrolled during active disease. The DNA of the CDR3 is TGTGCTAGTGGTTTGGTACGTTGGGGAGGGTACCAAGAGACCCAGTACTTC. This sequence encodes CASGLVRWGGYQETQYF.